The source of this T cell receptor (beta chain) is a study of T cells in localized non-small cell lung cancer. Here immunoSEQ multiplex PCR was the method, and the copy in TCRdb shows in-frame clones only, minus some. The table shows tens of thousands of clones, with 81% occurring only once. Trimming removed 0 bases from V and 5 bases from J, with 4 bases in between. Germline V gives CDR1 SGHAT, CDR2 FQNNGV. The CDR3 totals 12 residues. The gene calls are TRBV11-2 and TRBJ1-1, with D uncertain. This specimen consisted of PBMCs, obtained before any cancer treatment. The TCR comes from a man aged 35-75 years with stage II lung adenocarcinoma. The CDR3 nucleotides read TGTGCCAGCAGCTTAGAAAGAACTGAAGCTTTCTTT. The encoded protein is CASSLERTEAFF.